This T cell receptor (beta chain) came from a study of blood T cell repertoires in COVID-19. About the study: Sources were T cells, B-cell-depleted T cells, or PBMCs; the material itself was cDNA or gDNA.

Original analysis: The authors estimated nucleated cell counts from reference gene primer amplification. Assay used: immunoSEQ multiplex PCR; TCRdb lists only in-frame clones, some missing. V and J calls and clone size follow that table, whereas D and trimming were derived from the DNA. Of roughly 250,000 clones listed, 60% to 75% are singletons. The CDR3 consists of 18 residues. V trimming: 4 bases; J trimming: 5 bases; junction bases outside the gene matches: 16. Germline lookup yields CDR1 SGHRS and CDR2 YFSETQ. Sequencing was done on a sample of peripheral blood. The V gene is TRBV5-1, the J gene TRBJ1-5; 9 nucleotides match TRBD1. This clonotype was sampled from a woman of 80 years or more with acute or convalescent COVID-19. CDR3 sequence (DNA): TGCGCCAGCAGCCCCTTACCGCGGACAGGGGCGGTGGATCAGCCCCAGCATTTT. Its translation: CASSPLPRTGAVDQPQHF.